Listed here are 28 T cell receptor beta chains from one sample, sequenced in a study of blood T cell repertoires in COVID-19 (dated by TCRdb to 2020 to 2021). The library relied on the immunoSEQ multiplex PCR assay. The source is immuneACCESS, and TCRdb retained only in-frame sequences with V and J called. Part of the clones is not carried over; for the studies checked, unresolved V genes explain less than half of this, and the remainder is unexplained. This sample gives tens of thousands of clones in total; about 90% of them show up just once. The top ten constitute approximately 8% of the sample. Sequencing was carried out using peripheral blood. All receptors come from a man aged 60-69 years with active COVID-19.

This clone was seen just once. The V gene is TRBV19, the J gene TRBJ1-1; no clear D. Germline values: CDR1 LNHDA, CDR2 SQIVND (reference sequence). The CDR3 runs 15 residues. V lost 2 bases to trimming and J lost 1 base, with 11 bases between them. The CDR3 spells CASSIPGFGNTEAFF. The DNA of the CDR3 is TGTGCCAGTAGTATACCGGGTTTTGGGAACACTGAAGCTTTCTTT.

This clone was seen a single time. The chain links TRBV9 to TRBJ2-1; 10 positions match TRBD1. With 2 bases clipped from V and 12 bases from J, the junction kept 8 bases outside the gene matches. Per germline, CDR1 SGDLS and CDR2 YYNGEE. This CDR3 contains 14 residues. CDR3 protein: CASSVAGTGEGQFF. CDR3 sequence (DNA): TGTGCCAGCAGCGTTGCCGGGACAGGGGAAGGGCAGTTCTTC.

The rearrangement uses TRBV19 and TRBJ1-1, with a possible D match to TRBD1 (5 bases). The V gene's germline CDR1 is LNHDA and CDR2 SQIVND (reference sequence). CDR3 length equals 13 residues. V dropped 9 bases and J dropped 0 bases, with 11 bases sitting between them. CDR3 region: CASGGFVNTEAFF. DNA of the CDR3: TGTGCCAGCGGGGGGTTCGTGAACACTGAAGCTTTCTTT.

The rearrangement joins TRBV21-1 to TRBJ2-5; the listed D gene, TRBD2, was not tested against the DNA. TRBV21-1 is a pseudogene locus. The CDR3 is 15 residues long. The CDR3 is CASSKGVAGDETQYF. The CDR3 DNA follows: TGTGCCAGCAGCAAAGGGGTCGCGGGAGACGAGACCCAGTACTTC.

This clone was counted between two and nine times. This chain connects TRBV6-2 or TRBV6-3 to TRBJ1-5, with D perhaps TRBD1 (5 bases). Germline lookup yields CDR1 MNHEY and CDR2 SVGEGT. This CDR3 comprises 18 residues. V was cut by 0 bases and J by 7 bases, with 22 bases left in between. Here the CDR3 DNA reads TGTGCCAGCAGTTACTCAACTCGCTTCTGGACGGGGGGGCAGCCCCAGCATTTT. This translates into CASSYSTRFWTGGQPQHF.

This clone was detected a few times. This chain joins TRBV5-1 and TRBJ2-6; TRBD1 agrees at 8 bases. Germline loops: CDR1 SGHRS, CDR2 YFSETQ. The CDR3 runs to 19 residues. V lost 0 bases, J lost 4 bases, and 12 bases stayed unmatched. For the CDR3, the DNA is TGCGCCAGCAGCTTGGAAGTGCGGACAGGGTTTGGCGGGGCCAACGTCCTGACTTTC. It is translated as CASSLEVRTGFGGANVLTF. Looking up the rest from reference TRBV5-1 and TRBJ2-6 gives the full variable domain: KAGVTQTPRYLIKTRGQQVTLSCSPISGHRSVSWYQQTPGQGLQFLFEYFSETQRNKGNFPGRFSGRQFSNSRSEMNVSTLELGDSALYLCASSLEVRTGFGGANVLTFGAGSRLTVL.

The genes are TRBV5-4 and TRBJ2-7, with D possibly matching TRBD2 (5 bases). Between the trimmed V and J ends, which lost 0 bases and 7 bases, there was a span of 11 bases. This CDR3 contains 13 residues. Germline V lookup: CDR1 SGHNT, CDR2 YYREEE (reference sequence). The chain's CDR3 is CASSLGPGGEQYF. CDR3 nucleotide sequence: TGTGCCAGCAGCTTGGGCCCCGGAGGAGAGCAGTACTTC. The whole variable domain, remainder taken from reference TRBV5-4 and TRBJ2-7, is ETGVTQSPTHLIKTRGQQVTLRCSSQSGHNTVSWYQQALGQGPQFIFQYYREEENGRGNFPPRFSGLQFPNYSSELNVNALELDDSALYLCASSLGPGGEQYFGPGTRLTVT.

V is TRBV6-5 and J is TRBJ1-1, with D perhaps TRBD1 (5 bases). Germline values: CDR1 MNHEY, CDR2 SVGAGI. V lost 2 bases, J lost 4 bases, and 11 bases lay in between. The CDR3 is 14 amino acids. CDR3 loop: CASSYIGVVTEAFF. CDR3 DNA: TGTGCCAGCAGTTACATAGGGGTTGTCACTGAAGCTTTCTTT.

The rearrangement joins TRBV7-3 to TRBJ2-1, with 10 bases that match TRBD2. Germline assignment: CDR1 SGHTA and CDR2 FQGTGA. This CDR3 has 15 amino acids. V lost 0 bases, J lost 15 bases, and 11 bases stayed unmatched. CDR3 DNA: TGTGCCAGCAGCTTAACGTACGGGACGGGACTAGCGCTGTTCTTC. Translation gives CASSLTYGTGLALFF.

This chain uses TRBV7-8 with TRBJ2-7; 11 nucleotides match TRBD1. Per the germline V gene, CDR1 is SGHVS and CDR2 is FQNEAQ. The CDR3 has 18 residues. After removal of 1 base from V and 2 bases from J, the junction contained 10 bases not matched to a gene. As DNA, the CDR3 is TGTGCCAGCAGCTTAGAGGTTGCCCGGGACAGGGGGACCTACGAGCAGTACTTC. Its protein is CASSLEVARDRGTYEQYF.

The CDR3 sequence is CASSGTGEDTQYF. As DNA, the CDR3 is TGCGCCAGCAGCGGGACAGGGGAAGATACGCAGTATTTT. V is TRBV5-1 and J is TRBJ2-3, with 10 nucleotides matching TRBD1. The CDR3 sequence is 13 residues long. Germline V gene data show CDR1 as SGHRS and CDR2 as YFSETQ. V trimming: 4 bases; J trimming: 5 bases; junction bases outside the gene matches: 1.

The rearrangement joins TRBV23-1 to TRBJ2-1; 15 bases line up with TRBD2. TRBV23-1 is an open reading frame, and its role is uncertain. V shed 3 bases and J 7 bases; nucleotides not matched to a gene: 16. The CDR3 sequence is 20 residues long. The CDR3 region has the DNA TGCGCCAGCAGTCACCCTGGGACTAGCGGGAGGAGGAAAAGGTGGAATGAGCAGTTCTTC. Translation: CASSHPGTSGRRKRWNEQFF.

The chain joins TRBV19 to TRBJ1-2; TRBD1 matches at 8 bases. This CDR3 contains 15 residues. Germline V lookup: CDR1 LNHDA, CDR2 SQIVND (reference sequence). V shed 6 bases and J 2 bases; nucleotides not matched to a gene: 8. CDR3 in amino acids: CASRPTGGSNYGYTF. The CDR3 bases are TGTGCCAGTAGGCCTACAGGGGGATCGAACTATGGCTACACCTTC.

The chain joins TRBV2 to TRBJ2-7; 10 nucleotides match TRBD2. Trimming at V came to 3 bases and at J to 2 bases, leaving 7 bases not matched to a gene. This CDR3 region has 16 residues. In germline, CDR1 is SNHLY, CDR2 FYNNEI. CDR3 coding DNA: TGTGCCAGCAGTGACCCTAGCGGGAGCGGAACCTACGAGCAGTACTTC. This sequence encodes CASSDPSGSGTYEQYF.

This clone was observed once. The genes are TRBV28 and TRBJ2-7; TRBD1 matches 8 bases. The germline V gene has CDR1 MDHEN and CDR2 SYDVKM. J gave up 5 bases and V 6 bases, and 6 bases lay outside the gene matches. The CDR3 runs 13 residues. CDR3 in DNA: TGTGCCAGCAGAACGGACAGGGTCCACGAGCAGTACTTC. This gives the protein CASRTDRVHEQYF.

The rearrangement uses TRBV29-1 and TRBJ2-7; 9 bases fit TRBD1. Germline trimming cut 6 bases from V and 0 bases from J; bases unmatched to any gene: 3. Germline CDR1 SQVTM, CDR2 ANQGSEA. CDR3 size: 13 residues. CDR3 sequence: CSVPGQGSYEQYF. Written as DNA, the CDR3 is TGCAGCGTCCCGGGACAGGGCTCCTACGAGCAGTACTTC.

J is TRBJ2-1 and V is TRBV27; possibly TRBD2 for D (6 bases). CDR3 length equals 13 residues. V shed 4 bases and J shed 14 bases, with 18 bases lying between them. The germline CDR1 and CDR2 sequences are MNHEY and SMNVEV (reference sequence). The CDR3 sequence: CASSSGTDYWEFF. The DNA of the CDR3 is TGTGCCAGCAGTTCCGGGACGGACTATTGGGAGTTCTTC.

This chain connects TRBV10-1 to TRBJ2-2; TRBD2 might be the D (5 bases). Trimming removed 3 bases at V and 4 bases at J, with 6 bases between. CDR1 and CDR2 from the germline V gene are WNHNN and SYGVQD (reference sequence). CDR3 length: 13 amino acids. The CDR3 protein is CASSDSATGELFF. CDR3 sequence (DNA): TGCGCCAGCAGTGATAGCGCCACCGGGGAGCTGTTTTTT.

The CDR3 spells CASSQGGQGFRHEQYF. CDR3 bases: TGCGCCAGCAGCCAGGGGGGGCAGGGATTTAGGCACGAGCAGTACTTC. This rearrangement joins TRBV4-1 to TRBJ2-7; a weak D match, TRBD2 (7 bases). V lost 3 bases, J lost 5 bases, and 20 bases lay in between. The V gene's germline CDR1 is MGHRA and CDR2 YSYEKL. The CDR3 consists of 16 residues.

The rearrangement joins TRBV5-1 to TRBJ2-1, with 10 bases aligning to TRBD2. The CDR3 covers 15 residues. Trimming at V came to 5 bases and at J to 7 bases, leaving 9 bases not matched to a gene. The germline gives CDR1 SGHRS, CDR2 YFSETQ. The CDR3 here is CASSTGLAEGNEQFF. Written as DNA, the CDR3 is TGCGCCAGCAGTACTGGACTAGCGGAAGGTAATGAGCAGTTCTTC.

V is TRBV3-1 (or the pseudogene TRBV3-2) and J is TRBJ2-3; 9 nucleotides align to TRBD2. The length of the CDR3 is 14 residues. V lost 4 bases to trimming and J lost 6 bases; unmatched junction nucleotides: 5. Germline lookup yields CDR1 LGHDT and CDR2 YNNKEL (reference sequence). The DNA of the CDR3 is TGTGCCAGCAGCCGCGGGACTAGCCGGGATACGCAGTATTTT. Translating it yields CASSRGTSRDTQYF.

This chain uses TRBV13 with TRBJ2-1, with a weak D call TRBD1 (6 bases). This CDR3 has 17 amino acids. V was cut by 2 bases and J by 0 bases, with 14 bases left in between. The V gene's germline CDR1 is PRHDT and CDR2 FYEKMQ (reference sequence). The CDR3, as DNA: TGTGCCAGCAGCTTACCAGGGGAGTCGAGCTCCTACAATGAGCAGTTCTTC. Its protein product is CASSLPGESSSYNEQFF.

The chain links TRBV28 to TRBJ2-7; D not certain. Germline-derived CDR1 and CDR2 are MDHEN and SYDVKM. There are 13 residues in the CDR3. With 2 bases removed from V and 5 bases from J, the gap between germline ends came to 10 bases. For the CDR3, the DNA is TGTGCCAGCAGTTTAGCTAGAAAGAACGAGCAGTACTTC. This gives the protein CASSLARKNEQYF.

The rearrangement uses TRBV24-1 and TRBJ2-5, with D unresolved. This CDR3 region has 13 residues. Germline V gene data show CDR1 as KGHDR and CDR2 as SFDVKD. Trimming removed 10 bases from V and 4 bases from J, with 15 bases in between. CDR3 amino acids: CATSAVEGETQYF. The CDR3 region has the DNA TGTGCCACGAGCGCTGTGGAAGGAGAGACCCAGTACTTC.

This chain connects TRBV7-8 to TRBJ1-6, with 9 bases that match TRBD1. CDR1 SGHVS and CDR2 FQNEAQ come from the germline V gene. This CDR3 region has 14 residues. V dropped 3 bases and J dropped 7; count of bases not matched to a gene: 1. CDR3 sequence reads: CASSFTGGNSPLHF. The CDR3 DNA follows: TGTGCCAGCAGCTTTACAGGGGGCAATTCACCCCTCCACTTT.

The V call is TRBV13, the J call TRBJ2-1; the match to TRBD1 covers 8 bases. The CDR3 runs 13 residues. From germline, CDR1 is PRHDT and CDR2 FYEKMQ (reference sequence). The V gene end was trimmed by 5 bases and the J gene end by 7 bases; junction bases not matched to a gene: 4. The CDR3 protein is CASSLDRANEQFF. The CDR3, as DNA: TGTGCCAGCAGCCTGGACAGGGCTAATGAGCAGTTCTTC.

The chain links TRBV27 to TRBJ2-7, with 7 positions matching TRBD1. The length of the CDR3 is 15 residues. The V segment lost 6 bases and the J segment 2 bases; nucleotides outside the gene matches: 10. The V gene's germline CDR1 is MNHEY and CDR2 SMNVEV (reference sequence). Here the CDR3 reads CASSRTGPFPYEQYF. For the CDR3, the DNA is TGTGCCAGCAGCAGGACAGGCCCGTTCCCCTACGAGCAGTACTTC.

This chain links TRBV9 with TRBJ2-1; 9 bases fit TRBD2. CDR3 length: 16 residues. Per the germline V gene, CDR1 is SGDLS and CDR2 is YYNGEE. J lost 4 bases, V lost 2 bases, and 7 bases had no gene match. The CDR3 sequence is CASSVAGGPEYNEQFF. CDR3 sequence (DNA): TGTGCCAGCAGCGTGGCGGGAGGGCCAGAGTACAATGAGCAGTTCTTC.